This paragraph reports one T cell receptor beta chain. The antigen remains undetermined. This CDR3 has 14 amino acids. Germline V gives CDR1 LGHNT, CDR2 FRNRAP. V was pared by 3 bases and J by 3 bases, with 9 bases between. This entry is derived from a study of CD8+ T cells in alopecia areata. Study as a whole: Twice a day, 5 to 10 mg of oral tofacitinib was administered to treated patients.

Extracted from the samples, RNA was reverse transcribed into cDNA to serve as the sequencing template. The repertoire was sequenced with immunoSEQ multiplex PCR; TCRdb's copy has only in-frame clones and lacks some. This sample has about 180,000 clones; 51% occur once, and the top ten carry about 9.4%. Study conclusions and caveats: Just one nonresponder means the tie between baseline CD8+ expansion and response stays uncertain. There were many expanded lesional clones persisting in scalp and blood during tofacitinib. Between patients, shared TCR sequences were less clear than in mice. This was possibly due in part to HLA diversity in the patient population.

Treatment defined: oral pan-JAK inhibitor, 5-10 mg twice daily. The source of this sequence is a human donor with alopecia areata. This specimen was CD8+ T cells sorted from blood, taken around week 53, from a patient treated with tofacitinib. The chain recombines TRBV12-5 with TRBJ1-5; D is undetermined. The CDR3 bases are TGTGCTAGTGGTTTAGGACTGATCAATCAGCCCCAGCATTTT. Protein product: CASGLGLINQPQHF.